One and the same sample provided the 11 T cell receptor beta chains below, sequenced in a study of T cells in Graves' hyperthyroidism and ophthalmopathy. TCR beta CDR3 sequences were amplified from RNA transcripts. HTBI primers were employed in a first-round RT-PCR of the TCR CDR3. TCRdb re-derived calls from the multiplex PCR reads in MiXCR, one entry per CDR3 protein. The profile shows more than 500,000 distinct CDR3 sequences, 46% of them singletons. The sequenced sample consisted of peripheral blood or thyroid tissue (not recorded which). These TCRs come from an adult woman with Graves' disease, either hyperthyroidism or ophthalmopathy (not recorded which).

Only a few counts were recorded for this clonotype. This may come from a read error, since a much larger clone is one base off. V gene TRBV20-1 combines with J gene TRBJ1-2; D might be TRBD1 (5 bases). V shed 5 bases and J shed 9 bases, with 13 bases lying between them. CDR1 DFQATT and CDR2 SNEGSKA come from the germline V gene (reference sequence). The CDR3 is 11 amino acids. CDR3 coding DNA: TGCAGTGCTGGGGAACAGGCCCGCTACACCTTC. This codes for CSAGEQARYTF.

The rearrangement links TRBV5-6 to TRBJ2-7; 9 bases fit TRBD2. Losses at the gene ends were 0 bases for V and 11 bases for J; bases not matched to a gene: 3. The germline CDR1 and CDR2 sequences are SGHDT and YYEEEE. This CDR3 region has 12 residues. The chain's CDR3 is CASSLDAGGEYF. The CDR3 nucleotides are TGTGCCAGCAGCTTGGATGCGGGAGGGGAGTACTTC.

This clonotype was seen a handful of times. The chain combines TRBV10-3 with TRBJ1-2; 7 bases fit TRBD1. Germline values: CDR1 ENHRY, CDR2 SYGVKD. The junction had 8 bases not matched to a gene; V was cut back by 8 bases and J by 5 bases. CDR3 length: 13 residues. CDR3 sequence (DNA): TGTGCCATCCAGCCCGGGACAGATTATGGCTACACCTTC. Protein product: CAIQPGTDYGYTF.

The chain couples TRBV6-1 to TRBJ1-2; D is unresolved. CDR1 is MNHNS and CDR2 is SASEGT in the germline V gene. The CDR3 is 15 residues long. V gave up 1 base and J gave up 8 bases, with 17 bases separating them. The CDR3 sequence is CASSEGAGRERGYTF. CDR3 bases: TGTGCCAGCAGTGAAGGCGCCGGGAGAGAACGCGGCTACACCTTC.

The CDR3, as DNA: TGTGCCAGCAGCGGTGGTCTTGGGGAAGAGACCCAGTACTTC. Its translation: CASSGGLGEETQYF. The rearrangement links TRBV7-9 to TRBJ2-5, with unresolved D. The CDR3 sequence is 14 residues long. Germline values: CDR1 SEHNR, CDR2 FQNEAQ (reference sequence). The V end lost 5 bases, the J end lost 3 bases, and 13 bases lay between the germline ends.

In this sample, this clonotype turned up many times. J is TRBJ1-1 and V is TRBV2; D not resolved. Germline assignment: CDR1 SNHLY and CDR2 FYNNEI. V lost 7 bases and J lost 0, with 9 bases in between. The CDR3 totals 13 residues. The CDR3: CASTEGMNTEAFF. The CDR3 region has the DNA TGTGCCAGCACGGAGGGCATGAACACTGAAGCTTTCTTT.

The chain uses TRBV19 and TRBJ2-6; D gene uncertain. This CDR3 comprises 16 residues. Germline V gene sequence: CDR1 LNHDA, CDR2 SQIVND (reference sequence). With 4 bases removed from V and 0 bases from J, the gap between germline ends came to 10 bases. CDR3 coding DNA: TGTGCCAGTAGTACCCGGGCACGCTCTGGGGCCAACGTCCTGACTTTC. It specifies CASSTRARSGANVLTF.

This clonotype was found many times. The V and J genes are TRBV19 and TRBJ1-5, with 7 nucleotides matching TRBD1. The CDR3 runs to 16 residues. V gave up 6 bases and J gave up 5 bases; unmatched junction bases: 13. Germline V gives CDR1 LNHDA, CDR2 SQIVND (reference sequence). CDR3 in amino acids: CASSHTDRAGDQPQHF. CDR3 DNA: TGTGCCAGTAGCCATACCGACAGGGCTGGGGATCAGCCCCAGCATTTT.

This clonotype has just one count. The chain uses TRBV29-1 and TRBJ2-7, with TRBD2 matching over 11 bases. CDR1 is SQVTM and CDR2 is ANQGSEA in the germline V gene. This CDR3 has 13 residues. Trimming took 6 bases from V and 5 from J; bases not matched to a gene: 6. The CDR3 is CSVGASGRNEQYF. The DNA of the CDR3 is TGCAGCGTGGGGGCTAGCGGGAGGAACGAGCAGTACTTC.

A word on this clonotype: Lacking the conserved final phenylalanine or tryptophan, this CDR3 likely reflects a read error. The limits of the CDR3 on the DNA are not certain, so only TCRdb's listed CDR3 is given. V usage is TRBV11-2 and J usage is TRBJ1-1. The germline V gene has CDR1 SGHAT and CDR2 FQNNGV. The CDR3 sequence runs 8 residues, both termini included. This chain's CDR3 is CASSSRGL.

This clonotype was observed many times. The chain joins TRBV20-1 to TRBJ1-6; the D is unclear. V lost 5 bases to trimming and J lost 8 bases, with 16 bases between them. Germline V gives CDR1 DFQATT, CDR2 SNEGSKA (reference sequence). This CDR3 region has 14 residues. The CDR3 protein is CSAAPRLADSPLHF. The CDR3 DNA is TGCAGTGCTGCGCCGAGGCTGGCGGATTCACCCCTCCACTTT.